The 29 T cell receptor beta chains presented below share a single source sample, sequenced in a study of tumor-infiltrating lymphocytes in primary liver carcinoma. Starting from 500 ng of total RNA, TCR beta cDNA was produced with a primer in the constant region. ARM-PCR was slightly modified, and three nested multiplex PCR rounds with it gave rise to the TCR beta libraries. Each of the first two PCR rounds ran roughly 10 cycles with TRBV1-TRBV30 forward and C-beta reverse primers. TCRdb itself ran the multiplex PCR reads through MiXCR, one entry per CDR3 protein. The table has hundreds of thousands of distinct CDR3 sequences, roughly three fifths seen once. Germline DNA was also extracted, while the blood RNA originated from unsorted whole blood. The sample was peripheral blood. These receptors originate from a woman in her thirties with primary liver carcinoma and hepatitis B virus infection.

This clonotype was seen repeatedly, ten times or more. The chain carries TRBV29-1 and TRBJ1-1, with a possible D match to TRBD1 (6 bases). V lost 7 bases and J 0 bases, leaving 12 bases between the germline ends. The CDR3 spans 13 residues. CDR1 is SQVTM and CDR2 is ANQGSEA in the germline V gene. The CDR3 sequence: CSGGQSMNTEAFF. Here the CDR3 DNA reads TGCAGCGGTGGACAGTCAATGAACACTGAAGCTTTCTTT.

This clonotype came up a few times. This sequence may be a read error, since a much larger clone differs from it by one base. CDR3: CASSLSGTMHAKNIQYF. In DNA form, the CDR3 reads TGTGCCAGCAGCTTAAGCGGGACGATGCATGCCAAAAACATTCAGTACTTC. The chain joins TRBV11-1 to TRBJ2-4; TRBD2 aligns across 7 bases. The CDR3 is 17 amino acids. The junction had 8 bases not matched to a gene; V was cut back by 2 bases and J by 1 base. CDR1 and CDR2 from the germline V gene are SGHAT and FQDESV (reference sequence).

In its sample, this clonotype was seen many times. The chain uses TRBV5-6 and TRBJ2-7, with 9 bases identical to TRBD1. The ends lost 4 bases at V and 4 bases at J; junction bases unmatched: 3. The CDR3 has 13 residues. The germline CDR1 and CDR2 sequences are SGHDT and YYEEEE. The CDR3 DNA sequence: TGTGCCAGCAGCCGGACAGGGGATTACGAGCAGTACTTC. This sequence encodes CASSRTGDYEQYF.

V and J are TRBV5-6 and TRBJ2-5, with D hard to call. This CDR3 is 13 amino acids long. Germline V gene data show CDR1 as SGHDT and CDR2 as YYEEEE. The V and J ends lost 0 bases and 5 bases respectively, with 8 bases between them. CDR3 residues: CASSLVSSETQYF. The CDR3 DNA follows: TGTGCCAGCAGCTTGGTTAGCTCGGAGACCCAGTACTTC.

This clonotype was counted a single time. A read error may explain this, as a much larger clone is one base away. The chain has TRBV5-6 and TRBJ2-1; TRBD2 matches at 8 bases. CDR3 length: 15 amino acids. Germline loops: CDR1 SGHDT, CDR2 YYEEEE. CDR3 DNA sequence: TGTGCCAGCAGCTTTTCCGCGGGAGGTTACAGTGAGCAGTTCTTC. Its translation: CASSFSAGGYSEQFF.

As regards this clonotype: The conserved closing phenylalanine or tryptophan is absent in this CDR3, likely reflecting a read error. V usage is TRBV6-2 or TRBV6-3 and J usage is TRBJ2-3; 8 bases match TRBD2. Germline V gene data show CDR1 as MNHEY and CDR2 as SVGEGT. V trimming: 6 bases; J trimming: 3 bases; junction bases outside the gene matches: 11. CDR3 length equals 16 residues. In DNA form, the CDR3 reads TGTGCCAGCAGCCGCCCTTGGGCTAGCGGGACAGATACGCAGTATTAT. Its protein product is CASSRPWASGTDTQYY.

Turning to this clonotype: The junction shows a germline mismatch at one end, possibly a read error. The chain links TRBV12-3 or TRBV12-4 to TRBJ2-7, with TRBD2 matching over 8 bases. The CDR3 extends over 15 amino acids. As DNA, the CDR3 is TGTGCCAGCAGTCCTAGCGGGCAGAACTCCTGCGAGCAGTACTTC. Translated: CASSPSGQNSCEQYF.

This clonotype occurred a few times. The chain combines TRBV6-5 with TRBJ2-2; perhaps TRBD1 as D (6 bases). The germline V gene encodes CDR1 MNHEY and CDR2 SVGAGI. Deletions cut 6 bases from V and 5 bases from J, with 10 bases between. The CDR3 consists of 13 residues. Written as DNA, the CDR3 is TGTGCCAGCAGCGCCCAGGGGACCGGGGAGCTGTTTTTT. It translates to CASSAQGTGELFF.

As concerns this clonotype: Relative to the germline gene, one junction end is altered; a read error may explain this. The chain combines TRBV4-1 with TRBJ2-7; the D call may be TRBD1 or TRBD2 (5 bases each). Germline V gene sequence: CDR1 MGHRA, CDR2 YSYEKL. This CDR3 is 14 amino acids long. The CDR3 here is CAGSHDQGDYEQYF. In nucleotides, the CDR3 is TGCGCCGGCAGCCACGATCAGGGAGACTACGAGCAGTACTTC.

For this clonotype: It may be a read error: a sequence one base away is much more abundant. The CDR3 does not close with the conserved phenylalanine or tryptophan, likely indicating a read error. This chain connects TRBV4-1 to TRBJ2-3; 8 positions agree with TRBD2. Trimming removed 4 bases from V and 11 bases from J; junction bases left unmatched: 17. This CDR3 is 16 amino acids long. CDR1 is MGHRA and CDR2 is YSYEKL in the germline V gene. CDR3 coding DNA: TGCGCCAGCAGCCCGCGGGGTAGCGGGACGGGGGAGGGGCAGTATGTT. Protein sequence: CASSPRGSGTGEGQYV.

The chain recombines TRBV12-3 or TRBV12-4 with TRBJ1-4; tentatively, D is TRBD1 (5 bases). This CDR3 is 16 amino acids long. V gave up 1 base and J gave up 0 bases, with 9 bases separating them. This CDR3 is CASSLVAGPTNEKLFF. The DNA for the CDR3 is TGTGCCAGCAGTTTAGTCGCAGGGCCAACTAATGAAAAACTGTTTTTT.

This clonotype was seen a few times. The chain joins TRBV6-6 to TRBJ1-5; D possibly corresponds to TRBD1 (6 bases). V was trimmed by 7 bases and J by 3 bases, leaving 16 bases between them. The CDR3 consists of 15 residues. Germline V gene lookup returns CDR1 MNHNY and CDR2 SVGAGI (reference sequence). The CDR3 here is CASTPEGGYNQPQHF. In nucleotides, the CDR3 is TGTGCCAGCACCCCGGAGGGGGGATACAATCAGCCCCAGCATTTT.

In regard to this clonotype: A junction end diverges from the germline sequence, so it may reflect a read error. The gene calls are TRBV29-1 and TRBJ1-2, with D possibly matching TRBD1 (6 bases). Germline V gene data show CDR1 as SQVTM and CDR2 as ANQGSEA. This CDR3 spans 15 amino acids. Here the CDR3 DNA reads TGCAGCGTCAGAACGACAGGACAAACGGACTATTGCTACACCTTC. This gives the protein CSVRTTGQTDYCYTF. Filled out from reference TRBV29-1 and TRBJ1-2, the complete variable domain reads SAVISQKPSRDICQRGTSLTIQCQVDSQVTMMFWYRQQPGQSLTLIATANQGSEATYESGFVIDKFPISRPNLTFSTLTVSNMSPEDSSIYLCSVRTTGQTDYCYTFGSGTRLTVV.

This clonotype was observed a handful of times. The CDR3 reads CASRRPTGGQYF. The CDR3 DNA reads TGTGCCAGCAGACGACCCACGGGGGGGCAGTACTTC. The rearrangement joins TRBV12-3 or TRBV12-4 to TRBJ2-7, with 7 bases lining up with TRBD2. V lost 6 bases and J lost 9; bases outside the gene matches: 8. CDR3 length: 12 residues.

In its sample, this clonotype was seen many times. The chain combines TRBV6-5 with TRBJ1-2; D is perhaps TRBD1 (6 bases). The germline CDR1 and CDR2 sequences are MNHEY and SVGAGI. The CDR3 extends over 16 amino acids. V was shortened by 0 bases and J by 7 bases, with 18 bases between the two germline ends. The CDR3 reads CASSYSSPDRLFGYTF. CDR3 bases: TGTGCCAGCAGTTACTCCTCCCCCGACAGGTTATTTGGCTACACCTTC.

Notes on this clonotype: A read error may explain this, as a much larger clone is one base away. The conserved closing phenylalanine or tryptophan is absent in this CDR3, likely reflecting a read error. Written as DNA, the CDR3 is TGTGCCAGCAGCCGAATCGACACAAATTCACCCCTCCACTAT. This encodes CASSRIDTNSPLHY. This sequence joins TRBV6-5 and TRBJ1-6; D is uncertain. Germline CDR1 reads MNHEY; CDR2 reads SVGAGI. This CDR3 is 14 amino acids long. V was shortened by 6 bases and J by 7 bases, with 13 bases between the two germline ends.

V is TRBV12-3 or TRBV12-4 and J is TRBJ1-1, with D maybe TRBD1 (6 bases). The CDR3 extends over 14 amino acids. V lost 2 bases and J 5 bases, leaving 12 bases between the germline ends. The CDR3 DNA is TGTGCCAGCAGTTTAAATGAGAGGGGGACTGAAGCTTTCTTT. It encodes CASSLNERGTEAFF.

With respect to this clonotype: A read error is possible here, since a much larger clone lies one base away. V is TRBV29-1 and J is TRBJ2-1; no clear D. Germline loops: CDR1 SQVTM, CDR2 ANQGSEA. V was pared by 0 bases and J by 12 bases, with 21 bases between. The CDR3 contains 15 residues. The CDR3 protein is CSVEDGFFDLYVQFF. As DNA, the CDR3 is TGCAGCGTTGAAGATGGGTTCTTTGACCTATACGTGCAGTTCTTC.

A few counts support this clonotype. The V gene is TRBV6-5, the J gene TRBJ2-7, with TRBD2 matching over 11 bases. The CDR3 is 17 amino acids. The V gene end was trimmed by 9 bases and the J gene end by 7 bases; junction bases not matched to a gene: 20. Germline values: CDR1 MNHEY, CDR2 SVGAGI. CDR3 residues: CASRKIIRTSGLAEQYF. DNA of the CDR3: TGTGCCAGTAGGAAAATAATTAGGACTAGCGGGCTGGCAGAGCAGTACTTC.

This chain uses TRBV16 with TRBJ2-7; tentatively, D is TRBD1 (6 bases). The V and J ends lost 0 bases and 2 bases respectively, with 14 bases between them. In germline, CDR1 is KGHSY, CDR2 FQNENV. This CDR3 has 16 amino acids. The CDR3 protein is CASSQSRTGKAYEQYF. The CDR3 DNA reads TGTGCCAGCAGCCAATCTAGAACAGGGAAAGCCTACGAGCAGTACTTC.

Written as DNA, the CDR3 is TGTACCGGCAGTTACACCACCGGGGAGCTGTTTTTT. Translating gives CTGSYTTGELFF. The chain joins TRBV6-6 to TRBJ2-2; D ambiguous. Germline loops: CDR1 MNHNY, CDR2 SVGAGI (reference sequence). The CDR3 contains 12 residues.

With regard to this clonotype: Relative to the germline gene, one junction end is altered; a read error may explain this. The chain combines TRBV7-9 with TRBJ2-1, with D unclear. The V gene's germline CDR1 is SEHNR and CDR2 FQNEAQ (reference sequence). The CDR3 is 13 amino acids. For the CDR3, the DNA is TGTGTCAGCAGCCCCCCCGGTGACAATGAGCAGTTCTTC. This codes for CVSSPPGDNEQFF.

This clonotype was seen many times. The genes are TRBV6-2 or TRBV6-3 and TRBJ1-1; D is unresolved. CDR1 and CDR2 from the germline V gene are MNHEY and SVGEGT. The CDR3 totals 12 residues. The V gene lost 6 bases and the J gene lost 7 bases, with 12 bases spanning the gap. The chain's CDR3 is CASRSIFLEAFF. The CDR3 DNA reads TGTGCCAGCAGGTCAATTTTCCTTGAAGCTTTCTTT.

This clonotype has a count of ten or more. The V and J genes are TRBV12-3 or TRBV12-4 and TRBJ2-7; unclear D gene. This CDR3 contains 11 residues. Trimming took 8 bases from V and 2 from J, leaving 7 bases between them. Here the CDR3 reads CASGFTYEQYF. CDR3 coding DNA: TGTGCCAGCGGATTTACCTACGAGCAGTACTTC.

About this clonotype itself: This may be a read error, as it is one base from a much larger clone. The chain uses TRBV4-2 and TRBJ2-1, with D maybe TRBD1 (5 bases). Germline V gene lookup returns CDR1 LGHNA and CDR2 YNFKEQ. This CDR3 is 14 amino acids long. The V end lost 1 base, the J end lost 6 bases, and 10 bases lay between the germline ends. This chain's CDR3 is CASSQGGSLNEQFF. CDR3 nucleotides: TGTGCCAGCAGCCAAGGGGGCAGTCTCAATGAGCAGTTCTTC.

This chain uses TRBV11-2 with TRBJ2-1, with 7 bases lining up with TRBD2. V trimming: 7 bases; J trimming: 10 bases; junction bases outside the gene matches: 13. The CDR3 covers 14 residues. Germline-derived CDR1 and CDR2 are SGHAT and FQNNGV. DNA of the CDR3: TGTGCCAGCAACTCCACTCCCACGCGGGAGGAGCAGTTCTTC. Translation: CASNSTPTREEQFF.

This clonotype was detected only a few times. With a much larger clone just one base away, this may be a read error. This chain links TRBV4-2 with TRBJ2-5; possibly TRBD1 or TRBD2 for D (5 bases each). Trimming left V 5 bases short and J 5 bases short, with 15 bases between. Germline assignment: CDR1 LGHNA and CDR2 YNFKEQ. CDR3 length: 14 amino acids. The CDR3 reads CASSLGTRLETQYF. The CDR3 DNA follows: TGTGCCAGCAGCTTAGGGACCAGACTGGAGACCCAGTACTTC.

Comment on this clonotype: A clone one base away is much larger, so this may be a read error. The chain recombines TRBV29-1 with TRBJ2-2; D perhaps matches TRBD1 (5 bases). With 4 bases removed from V and 0 bases from J, the gap between germline ends came to 9 bases. The CDR3 contains 14 residues. Germline CDR1 reads SQVTM; CDR2 reads ANQGSEA. The CDR3: CSVGTSSNTGELFF. CDR3 coding DNA: TGCAGCGTTGGGACATCCTCGAACACCGGGGAGCTGTTTTTT.

In the case of this clonotype: Sequence at one end of the junction differs from germline and may be a read error. The rearrangement links TRBV30 to TRBJ2-3; 7 nucleotides agree with TRBD1. The CDR3 contains 13 residues. CDR1 GTSNPN and CDR2 SVGIG come from the germline V gene (reference sequence). The CDR3 is CAADEQGTATQYF. The CDR3 DNA reads TGTGCCGCCGACGAACAGGGGACAGCTACGCAGTATTTT.